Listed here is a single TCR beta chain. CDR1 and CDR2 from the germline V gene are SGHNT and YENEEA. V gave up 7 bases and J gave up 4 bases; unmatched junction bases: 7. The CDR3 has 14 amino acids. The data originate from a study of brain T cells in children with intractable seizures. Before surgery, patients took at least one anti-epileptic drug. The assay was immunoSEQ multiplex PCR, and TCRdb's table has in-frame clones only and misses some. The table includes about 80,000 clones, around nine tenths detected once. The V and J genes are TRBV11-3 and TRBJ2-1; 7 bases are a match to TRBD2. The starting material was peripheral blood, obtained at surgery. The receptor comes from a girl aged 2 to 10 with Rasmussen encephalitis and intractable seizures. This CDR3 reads CASTPAGKYNEQFF. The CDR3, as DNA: TGTGCCAGCACCCCAGCGGGGAAGTACAATGAGCAGTTCTTC.